These 20 T cell receptor beta chains were all obtained from the same sample, sequenced in a study of early T cells in non-severe SARS-CoV-2 infection (dated by TCRdb to 2020 to 2023). Libraries came from 5' RACE. Sequenced on a NextSeq 500. The public reads were run again by TCRdb, first through fastp at Q25 and then through MiXCR, and only productive beta chains were kept. Entries are consolidated by CDR3 protein sequence, retaining the most common genes and DNA. The sample data list about 60,000 distinct CDR3 sequences, and around 12% of these were observed just once. The ten largest clones add up to 4.4% of the sample. The source material was whole blood. These receptors were collected from an adult who was a healthcare worker with PCR-confirmed SARS-CoV-2 infection or an uninfected control (not recorded which).

In its sample, this clonotype was seen many times. The V and J genes are TRBV7-2 and TRBJ1-1; D ambiguous. The V end was cut by 5 bases, the J end by 10 bases, with 14 bases between. The CDR3 is made up of 12 amino acids. The germline V gene encodes CDR1 SGHTA and CDR2 FQGNSA. The CDR3 coding sequence is TGTGCCAGCAGCCCTGGGTTGGTCGGAGCTTTCTTT. Amino acid sequence: CASSPGLVGAFF.

This clonotype was recorded at least ten times. The rearrangement joins TRBV19 to TRBJ2-4; D is uncertain. The CDR3 has 16 residues. The germline gives CDR1 LNHDA, CDR2 SQIVND (reference sequence). With 2 bases removed from V and 3 bases from J, the gap between germline ends came to 14 bases. CDR3 protein: CASSIPSADFKNIQYF. CDR3 sequence (DNA): TGTGCCAGTAGTATACCCTCGGCAGACTTCAAAAACATTCAGTACTTC.

The chain couples TRBV6-6 to TRBJ2-5, with D perhaps TRBD1 (5 bases). This CDR3 has 15 residues. The V end lost 8 bases, the J end lost 0 bases, and 16 bases lay between the germline ends. Per the germline V gene, CDR1 is MNHNY and CDR2 is SVGAGI (reference sequence). The CDR3 loop reads CASVEDTPYQETQYF. DNA of the CDR3: TGTGCCAGCGTAGAGGACACCCCGTACCAAGAGACCCAGTACTTC.

The V call is TRBV12-3 or TRBV12-4, the J call TRBJ1-2; tentatively, D is TRBD1 (5 bases). There are 12 residues in the CDR3. V lost 6 bases and J 4 bases, leaving 9 bases between the germline ends. The DNA of the CDR3 is TGTGCCAGCAGGACAGCCTCCTATGGCTACACCTTC. Amino acids: CASRTASYGYTF.

This clonotype occurred a few times. The chain employs TRBV6-2 or TRBV6-3 and TRBJ2-2; D is unclear. The ends were cut back, 3 bases at V and 1 base at J, with 9 bases in the middle. This CDR3 is built from 15 residues. Germline V gene lookup returns CDR1 MNHEY and CDR2 SVGEGT. The CDR3 protein is CASSYHDKNTGELFF. The CDR3 DNA follows: TGTGCCAGCAGTTATCATGACAAGAACACCGGGGAGCTGTTTTTT.

The rearrangement uses TRBV6-5 and TRBJ2-6; possibly TRBD2 for D (5 bases). This CDR3 region has 17 residues. V was shortened by 6 bases and J by 0 bases, with 15 bases between the two germline ends. Germline V gives CDR1 MNHEY, CDR2 SVGAGI. CDR3 coding DNA: TGTGCCAGCAGCCGAGGGAGCTCCACCTCTGGGGCCAACGTCCTGACTTTC. It specifies CASSRGSSTSGANVLTF.

This clonotype was seen repeatedly, ten times or more. The chain employs TRBV7-2 and TRBJ1-1; no reliable D call. The V end was cut by 3 bases, the J end by 1 base, with 6 bases between. This CDR3 spans 13 amino acids. Germline lookup yields CDR1 SGHTA and CDR2 FQGNSA. CDR3 DNA: TGTGCCAGCAGCTTGTCATCGAACACTGAAGCTTTCTTT. This codes for CASSLSSNTEAFF.

This clonotype has a handful of counts. The genes are TRBV5-1 and TRBJ2-3; 7 nucleotides agree with TRBD2. Germline CDR1 reads SGHRS; CDR2 reads YFSETQ. V lost 0 bases to trimming and J lost 4 bases; unmatched junction nucleotides: 5. This CDR3 has 15 residues. The CDR3 DNA is TGCGCCAGCAGCTTGGCAGCGGGAATATCAGATACGCAGTATTTT. Its protein product is CASSLAAGISDTQYF.

This clonotype was found many times. The V gene is TRBV24-1, the J gene TRBJ2-7, with 8 positions matching TRBD1. Germline values: CDR1 KGHDR, CDR2 SFDVKD. The CDR3 has 14 amino acids. The ends lost 3 bases at V and 2 bases at J; junction bases unmatched: 2. CDR3 protein: CATSDPRGPYEQYF. The CDR3 region has the DNA TGTGCCACCAGTGATCCCAGGGGGCCCTACGAGCAGTACTTC.

This clonotype was observed once. The chain uses TRBV11-2 and TRBJ2-7; D may be TRBD2 (6 bases). The V gene's germline CDR1 is SGHAT and CDR2 FQNNGV. Between the trimmed V and J ends, which lost 6 bases and 4 bases, there was a span of 13 bases. CDR3 size: 13 residues. The CDR3 sequence is CASSPWGGYEQYF. The CDR3 nucleotides are TGTGCCAGCAGTCCATGGGGAGGATACGAGCAGTACTTC.

This clonotype was detected only a few times. The V gene is TRBV19, the J gene TRBJ1-5; TRBD1 aligns across 8 bases. With 7 bases clipped from V and 6 bases from J, the junction kept 5 bases outside the gene matches. The germline gives CDR1 LNHDA, CDR2 SQIVND (reference sequence). The CDR3 sequence is 13 residues long. CDR3 in amino acids: CASTDRGSQPQHF. The CDR3 nucleotides are TGTGCCAGTACCGACAGGGGCAGTCAGCCCCAGCATTTT. Using reference TRBV19 and TRBJ1-5 for the parts outside the CDR3, the full variable domain is DGGITQSPKYLFRKEGQNVTLSCEQNLNHDAMYWYRQDPGQGLRLIYYSQIVNDFQKGDIAEGYSVSREKKESFPLTVTSAQKNPTAFYLCASTDRGSQPQHFGDGTRLSIL.

At least ten counts were recorded for this clonotype. The chain links TRBV7-6 to TRBJ1-5; no reliable D call. Between the trimmed V and J ends, which lost 1 base and 3 bases, there was a span of 4 bases. The CDR3 totals 13 residues. Looked up from germline, CDR1 is SGHVS and CDR2 is FNYEAQ. The CDR3 region has the DNA TGTGCCAGCAGCTTAGGGAACAATCAGCCCCAGCATTTT. Protein sequence: CASSLGNNQPQHF.

This clonotype was seen at least ten times. The V gene is TRBV7-2, the J gene TRBJ2-5; D is ambiguous. This CDR3 contains 14 residues. V was clipped by 3 bases and J by 5 bases, with 13 bases between them. Germline V gene lookup returns CDR1 SGHTA and CDR2 FQGNSA. CDR3 amino acids: CASSFDGTPETQYF. The CDR3 DNA reads TGTGCCAGCAGCTTTGATGGCACCCCGGAGACCCAGTACTTC.

This clonotype was picked up a small number of times. V and J are TRBV7-7 and TRBJ2-1; maybe TRBD1 (6 bases). V was trimmed by 4 bases and J by 6 bases, leaving 10 bases between them. The germline CDR1 and CDR2 sequences are SSHAT and FNYEAQ (reference sequence). The CDR3 is 13 residues long. Here the CDR3 DNA reads TGTGCCAGCAGCTCAGGACAGTTCAATGAGCAGTTCTTC. Translation gives CASSSGQFNEQFF.

The chain has TRBV20-1 and TRBJ2-3; TRBD2 matches at 8 bases. J was trimmed by 2 bases and V by 6 bases; bases with no gene match: 13. The CDR3 runs to 16 residues. Germline V CDR1 and CDR2: DFQATT, SNEGSKA (reference sequence). The CDR3 protein is CSATRGALGSTDTQYF. The CDR3, as DNA: TGCAGTGCCACGCGGGGGGCGTTAGGGTCCACAGATACGCAGTATTTT.

This clonotype was recorded many times. The rearrangement links TRBV20-1 to TRBJ2-2; perhaps TRBD2 as D (6 bases). V lost 2 bases to trimming and J lost 6 bases, with 13 bases between them. CDR1 is DFQATT, CDR2 SNEGSKA, per germline (reference sequence). The CDR3 is made up of 14 amino acids. CDR3 nucleotide sequence: TGCAGTGCTAGATCCGGGAGAGGGGCCGGGGAGCTGTTTTTT. It specifies CSARSGRGAGELFF.

In this sample, this clonotype turned up a few times. The chain links TRBV7-2 to TRBJ2-3; the D is unclear. V lost 3 bases to trimming and J lost 2 bases, with 6 bases between them. Germline CDR1 and CDR2: SGHTA and FQGNSA. This CDR3 has 13 amino acids. The chain's CDR3 is CASSFGITDTQYF. In DNA, the CDR3 is TGTGCCAGCAGCTTCGGCATCACAGATACGCAGTATTTT.

This clonotype showed up many times. V gene TRBV6-1 combines with J gene TRBJ2-3, with TRBD2 matching over 9 bases. The V and J ends lost 0 bases and 3 bases, in that order; junction bases with no gene match: 7. In germline, CDR1 is MNHNS, CDR2 SASEGT. This CDR3 region has 17 residues. In nucleotides, the CDR3 is TGTGCCAGCAGTGAAGCGGCTAGCGGGGATTTAACAGATACGCAGTATTTT. This encodes CASSEAASGDLTDTQYF.

Ten or more counts support this clonotype. This chain links TRBV6-1 with TRBJ1-6; D gene unclear. V dropped 6 bases and J dropped 7 bases, with 10 bases sitting between them. The CDR3 length is 13 residues. Germline V CDR1 and CDR2: MNHNS, SASEGT. The CDR3 sequence: CASRKELNSPLHF. CDR3 nucleotides: TGTGCCAGCAGAAAGGAACTAAATTCACCCCTCCACTTT.

This clonotype showed up just a few times. The V and J genes are TRBV5-1 and TRBJ1-5; D is undetermined. This CDR3 contains 14 residues. Germline V lookup: CDR1 SGHRS, CDR2 YFSETQ. The ends were cut back, 0 bases at V and 7 bases at J, with 11 bases in the middle. The CDR3 nucleotides read TGCGCCAGCAGCTTGGGCCCGATCGGCCAGCCCCAGCATTTT. Translated: CASSLGPIGQPQHF. Supplemented by reference TRBV5-1 and TRBJ1-5, the full variable domain reads KAGVTQTPRYLIKTRGQQVTLSCSPISGHRSVSWYQQTPGQGLQFLFEYFSETQRNKGNFPGRFSGRQFSNSRSEMNVSTLELGDSALYLCASSLGPIGQPQHFGDGTRLSIL.